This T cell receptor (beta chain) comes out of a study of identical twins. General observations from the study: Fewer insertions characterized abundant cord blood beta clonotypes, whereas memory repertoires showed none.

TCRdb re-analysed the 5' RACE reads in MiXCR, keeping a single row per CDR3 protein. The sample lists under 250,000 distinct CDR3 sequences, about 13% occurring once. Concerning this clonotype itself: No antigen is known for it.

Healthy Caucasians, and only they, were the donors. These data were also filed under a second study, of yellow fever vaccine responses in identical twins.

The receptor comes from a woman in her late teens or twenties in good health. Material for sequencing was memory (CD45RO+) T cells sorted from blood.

The CDR3 DNA is TGTGCCAGCAGTTTAAACGGAGGCAATCAGCCCCAGCATTTT. Translated, it gives CASSLNGGNQPQHF. The V and J genes are TRBV12-3 or TRBV12-4 and TRBJ1-5; D ambiguous. V was clipped by 2 bases and J by 2 bases, with 7 bases between them. The CDR3 runs 14 residues.